This record looks at one T cell receptor beta chain sequence and its context. This record comes from a study of blood T cell repertoires in COVID-19. Study-wide context: The cDNA or gDNA used as material had been derived from T cells, B-cell-depleted T cells, or PBMCs.

Assay: immunoSEQ multiplex PCR; the TCRdb copy retains only in-frame clones and omits some. Here the sample spans 350,000 to 400,000 clones, 89% being singletons. CDR1 SGHAT and CDR2 FQNNGV come from the germline V gene. The V end lost 6 bases, the J end lost 0 bases, and 18 bases lay between the germline ends. This CDR3 comprises 17 residues. This chain uses TRBV11-2 with TRBJ2-1; D possibly corresponds to TRBD1 (6 bases). The sequencing input was PBMCs or T cells enriched from blood (not recorded which). The source of this sequence is a woman aged 25-40 years who had recovered from COVID-19. CDR3 loop: CASRQDRRRSSYNEQFF. The CDR3 bases are TGTGCCAGCAGACAAGACAGGAGGAGGTCCTCCTACAATGAGCAGTTCTTC.